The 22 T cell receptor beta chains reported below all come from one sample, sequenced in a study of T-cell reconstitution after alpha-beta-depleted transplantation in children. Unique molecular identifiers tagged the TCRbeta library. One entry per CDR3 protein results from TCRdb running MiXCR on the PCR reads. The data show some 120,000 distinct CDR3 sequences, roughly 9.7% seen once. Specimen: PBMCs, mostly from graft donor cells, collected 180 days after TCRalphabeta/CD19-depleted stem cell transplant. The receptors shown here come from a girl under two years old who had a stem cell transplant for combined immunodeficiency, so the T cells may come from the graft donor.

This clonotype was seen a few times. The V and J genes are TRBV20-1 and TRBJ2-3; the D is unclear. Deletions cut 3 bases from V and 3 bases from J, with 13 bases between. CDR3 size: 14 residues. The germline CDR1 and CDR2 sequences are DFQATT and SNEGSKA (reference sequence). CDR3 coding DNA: TGCAGTGCTAGCCTTGACCGCTTAACAGATACGCAGTATTTT. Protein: CSASLDRLTDTQYF.

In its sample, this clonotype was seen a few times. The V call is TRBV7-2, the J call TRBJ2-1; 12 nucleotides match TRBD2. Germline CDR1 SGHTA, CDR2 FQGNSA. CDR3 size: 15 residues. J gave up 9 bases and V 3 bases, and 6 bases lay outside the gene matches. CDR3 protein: CASSFSLAGGSEQFF. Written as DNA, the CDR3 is TGTGCCAGCAGCTTCTCACTAGCGGGGGGTAGTGAGCAGTTCTTC.

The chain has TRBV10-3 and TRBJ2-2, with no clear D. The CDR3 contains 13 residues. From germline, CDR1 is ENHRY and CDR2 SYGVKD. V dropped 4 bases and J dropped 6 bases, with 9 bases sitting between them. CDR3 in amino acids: CAISVLRAGELFF. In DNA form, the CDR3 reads TGTGCCATCAGTGTGCTCCGGGCCGGGGAGCTGTTTTTT.

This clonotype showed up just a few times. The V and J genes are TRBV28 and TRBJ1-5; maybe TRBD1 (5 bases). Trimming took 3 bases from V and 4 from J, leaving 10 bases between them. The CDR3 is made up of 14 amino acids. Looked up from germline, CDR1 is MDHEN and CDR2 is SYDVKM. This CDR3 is CASSLGRGNQPQHF. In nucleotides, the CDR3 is TGTGCCAGCAGTTTGGGGAGGGGTAATCAGCCCCAGCATTTT.

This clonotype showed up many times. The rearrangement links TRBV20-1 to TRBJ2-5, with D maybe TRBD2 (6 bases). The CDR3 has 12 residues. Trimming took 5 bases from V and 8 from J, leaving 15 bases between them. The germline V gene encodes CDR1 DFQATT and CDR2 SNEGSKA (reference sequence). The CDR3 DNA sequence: TGCAGTGCTTCCCCCGGGGGTTTCACCCAGTACTTC. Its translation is CSASPGGFTQYF.

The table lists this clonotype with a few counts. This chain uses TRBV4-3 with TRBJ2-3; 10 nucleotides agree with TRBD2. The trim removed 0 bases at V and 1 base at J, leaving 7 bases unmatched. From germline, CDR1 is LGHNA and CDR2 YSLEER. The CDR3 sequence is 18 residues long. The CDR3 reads CASSQEGSGGPRTDTQYF. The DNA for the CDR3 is TGCGCCAGCAGCCAAGAGGGTAGCGGGGGGCCTCGCACAGATACGCAGTATTTT.

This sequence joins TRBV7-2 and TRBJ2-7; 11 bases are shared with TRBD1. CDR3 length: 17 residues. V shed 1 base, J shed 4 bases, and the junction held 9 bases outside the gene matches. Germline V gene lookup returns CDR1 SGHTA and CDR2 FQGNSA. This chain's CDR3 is CASSLGGQGVLVYEQYF. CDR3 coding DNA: TGTGCCAGCAGCTTAGGGGGACAGGGGGTTCTGGTATACGAGCAGTACTTC.

The CDR3 sequence: CSVWDSLPYGYTF. The DNA for the CDR3 is TGCAGCGTATGGGACAGTTTACCCTATGGCTACACCTTC. The chain couples TRBV29-1 to TRBJ1-2, with 7 bases matching TRBD1. The germline gives CDR1 SQVTM, CDR2 ANQGSEA. Trimming took 6 bases from V and 4 from J; bases not matched to a gene: 8. The CDR3 loop spans 13 amino acids.

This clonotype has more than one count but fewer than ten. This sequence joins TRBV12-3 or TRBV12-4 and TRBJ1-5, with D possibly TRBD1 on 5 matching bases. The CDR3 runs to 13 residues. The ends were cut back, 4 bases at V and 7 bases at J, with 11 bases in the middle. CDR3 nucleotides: TGTGCCAGCAGTTACCCAGGGAGACAGCCCCAGCATTTT. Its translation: CASSYPGRQPQHF.

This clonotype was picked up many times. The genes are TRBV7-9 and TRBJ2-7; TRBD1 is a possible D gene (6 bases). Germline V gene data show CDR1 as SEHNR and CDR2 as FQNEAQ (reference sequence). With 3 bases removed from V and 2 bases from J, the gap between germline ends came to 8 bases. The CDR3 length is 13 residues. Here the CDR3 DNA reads TGTGCCAGCAGCTTGACAGGCCCCTACGAGCAGTACTTC. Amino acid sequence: CASSLTGPYEQYF.

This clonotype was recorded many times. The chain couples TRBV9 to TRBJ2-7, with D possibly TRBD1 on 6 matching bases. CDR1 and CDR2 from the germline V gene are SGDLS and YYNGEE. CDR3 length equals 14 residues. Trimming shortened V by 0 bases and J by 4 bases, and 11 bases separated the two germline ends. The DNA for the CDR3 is TGTGCCAGCAGCGTAGAGACAGGTTCTTACGAGCAGTACTTC. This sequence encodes CASSVETGSYEQYF.

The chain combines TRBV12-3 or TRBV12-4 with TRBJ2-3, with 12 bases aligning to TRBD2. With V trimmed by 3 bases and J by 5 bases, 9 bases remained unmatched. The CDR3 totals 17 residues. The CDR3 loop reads CASSFRLAGGPKDTQYF. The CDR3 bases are TGTGCCAGCAGTTTCCGGCTAGCGGGAGGGCCGAAAGATACGCAGTATTTT.

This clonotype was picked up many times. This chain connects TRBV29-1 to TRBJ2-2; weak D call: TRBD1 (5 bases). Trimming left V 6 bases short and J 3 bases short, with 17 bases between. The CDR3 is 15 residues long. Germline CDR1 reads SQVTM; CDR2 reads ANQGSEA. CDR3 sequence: CSVPARDWDTGELFF. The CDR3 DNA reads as TGCAGCGTCCCCGCCAGGGATTGGGACACCGGGGAGCTGTTTTTT.

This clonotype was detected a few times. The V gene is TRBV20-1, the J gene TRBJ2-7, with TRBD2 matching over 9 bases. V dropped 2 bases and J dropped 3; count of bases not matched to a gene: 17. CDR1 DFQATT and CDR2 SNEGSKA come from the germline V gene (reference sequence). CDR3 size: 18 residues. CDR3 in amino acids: CSARLLWRGGHLNYEQYF. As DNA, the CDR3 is TGCAGTGCTAGATTATTATGGCGGGGGGGCCACTTGAACTACGAGCAGTACTTC.

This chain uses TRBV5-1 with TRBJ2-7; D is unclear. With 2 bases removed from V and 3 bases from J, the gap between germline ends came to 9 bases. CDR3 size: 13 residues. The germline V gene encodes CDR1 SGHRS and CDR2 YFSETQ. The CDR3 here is CASSFNTNYEQYF. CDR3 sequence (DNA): TGCGCCAGCAGCTTTAACACCAACTACGAGCAGTACTTC.

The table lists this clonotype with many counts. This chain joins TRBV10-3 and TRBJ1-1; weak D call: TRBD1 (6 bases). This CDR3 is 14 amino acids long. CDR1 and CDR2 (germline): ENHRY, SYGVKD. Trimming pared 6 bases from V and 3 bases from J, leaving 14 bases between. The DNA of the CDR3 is TGTGCCATCAGATCTACAGGGTCATACACTGAAGCTTTCTTT. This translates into CAIRSTGSYTEAFF.

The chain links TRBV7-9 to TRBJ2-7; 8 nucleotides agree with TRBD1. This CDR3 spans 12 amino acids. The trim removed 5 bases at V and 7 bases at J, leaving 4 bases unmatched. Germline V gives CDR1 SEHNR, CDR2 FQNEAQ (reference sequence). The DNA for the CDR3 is TGTGCCAGCAGCATAACAGGGGGAGAGCAGTACTTC. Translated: CASSITGGEQYF.

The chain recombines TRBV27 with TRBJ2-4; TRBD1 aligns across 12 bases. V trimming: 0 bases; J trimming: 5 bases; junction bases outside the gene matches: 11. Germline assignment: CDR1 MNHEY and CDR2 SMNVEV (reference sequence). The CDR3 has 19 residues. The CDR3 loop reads CASSLSGTGGRFSENIQYF. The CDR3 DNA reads TGTGCCAGCAGTTTATCAGGGACAGGGGGCAGATTCAGCGAAAACATTCAGTACTTC.

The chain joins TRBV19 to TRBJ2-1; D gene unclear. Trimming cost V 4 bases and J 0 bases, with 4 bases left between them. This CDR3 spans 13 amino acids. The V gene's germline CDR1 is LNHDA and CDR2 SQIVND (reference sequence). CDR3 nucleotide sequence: TGTGCCAGTAGTACCGGCTCCTACAATGAGCAGTTCTTC. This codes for CASSTGSYNEQFF.

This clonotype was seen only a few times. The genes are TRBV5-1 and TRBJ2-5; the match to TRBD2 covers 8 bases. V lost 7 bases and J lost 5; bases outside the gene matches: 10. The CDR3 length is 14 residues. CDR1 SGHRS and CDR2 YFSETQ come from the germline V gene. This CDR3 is CASAWMTGGETQYF. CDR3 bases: TGCGCCAGCGCCTGGATGACGGGGGGGGAGACCCAGTACTTC.

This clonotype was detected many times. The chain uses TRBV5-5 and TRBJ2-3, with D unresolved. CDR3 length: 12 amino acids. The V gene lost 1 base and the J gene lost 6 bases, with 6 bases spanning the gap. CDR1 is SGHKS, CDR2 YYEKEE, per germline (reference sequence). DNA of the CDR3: TGTGCCAGCAGCTTGCACGGGGATACGCAGTATTTT. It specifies CASSLHGDTQYF.

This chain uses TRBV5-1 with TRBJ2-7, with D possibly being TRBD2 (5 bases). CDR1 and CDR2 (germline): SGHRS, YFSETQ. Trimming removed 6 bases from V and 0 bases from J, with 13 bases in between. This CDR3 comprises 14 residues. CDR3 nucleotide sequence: TGCGCCAGCATCATCCCGGGATCCTCCTACGAGCAGTACTTC. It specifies CASIIPGSSYEQYF.